Listed below are T cell receptor beta chains from one sample, sequenced in a study of cytomegalovirus exposure and HLA in healthy donors. Repertoires were generated with immunoSEQ multiplex PCR, while TCRdb's copy carries only in-frame clones and drops some. The sample records roughly 160,000 clones, roughly 80% being singletons. Sequences were obtained from PBMCs. The origin of the receptors is a young man in good health and CMV-seronegative. Each CDR3 is given with its conserved first and last residue. The D gene is left open where the match is weak. Part of the rows lack a size; the others show once, few, many or a class for expanded clones.

D,V,J,size,CDR3,DNA
TRBD2,TRBV25-1,TRBJ2-7,NA,CASSRPGTSGRTDEQYF,TGTGCCAGCAGTAGACCCGGGACTAGCGGGAGAACCGACGAGCAGTACTTC
NA,TRBV27,TRBJ1-2,NA,CASSLSGLPVAANYGYTF,TGTGCCAGCAGTTTATCGGGTCTCCCAGTGGCGGCTAACTATGGCTACACCTTC
TRBD1,TRBV4-3,TRBJ2-7,NA,CASSQDSGQGFEQYF,TGCGCCAGCAGCCAAGATTCGGGACAGGGATTCGAGCAGTACTTC
TRBD2,TRBV7-3,TRBJ2-1,once,CASSVSGGGWSYNEQFF,TGTGCCAGCAGCGTCTCCGGGGGGGGGTGGAGCTACAATGAGCAGTTCTTC
NA,TRBV27,TRBJ2-5,NA,CASRVQGQETQYF,TGTGCCAGCAGGGTACAGGGTCAAGAGACCCAGTACTTC
NA,TRBV5-1,TRBJ2-5,NA,CASSFNRGGEETQYF,TGCGCCAGCAGCTTTAACAGGGGGGGTGAAGAGACCCAGTACTTC
TRBD2,TRBV5-1,TRBJ2-7,NA,CASSPARQNSGSSPEQYF,TGCGCCAGCAGCCCGGCCCGACAAAATAGCGGGAGTAGTCCCGAGCAGTACTTC
NA,TRBV12-5,TRBJ1-2,NA,CASGYGRNYGYTF,TGTGCTAGTGGTTATGGGAGAAACTATGGCTACACCTTC
NA,TRBV19,TRBJ1-2,NA,CASTHRRYYGYTF,TGTGCCAGTACCCATAGGAGGTACTATGGCTACACCTTC
TRBD2,TRBV5-1,TRBJ2-7,NA,CASSSGGPGSYEQYF,TGCGCCAGCAGCAGCGGGGGGCCAGGCTCCTACGAGCAGTACTTC
NA,TRBV19,TRBJ1-5,NA,CASRDTSNQPQHF,TGTGCCAGCCGGGACACAAGCAATCAGCCCCAGCATTTT
TRBD1,TRBV4-3,TRBJ1-5,NA,CASSQGDRDQPQHF,TGCGCCAGCAGCCAGGGGGACAGGGATCAGCCCCAGCATTTT
NA,TRBV19,TRBJ1-5,NA,CASRQIRVLYQPQHF,TGTGCCAGTAGACAAATCCGGGTCTTATATCAGCCCCAGCATTTT
TRBD2,TRBV5-4,TRBJ2-1,NA,CASRLTSDANEQFF,TGTGCCAGCAGATTGACTAGCGATGCGAATGAGCAGTTCTTC
TRBD2,TRBV7-2,TRBJ2-5,NA,CASSLDVGGARETQYF,TGTGCCAGCAGCTTAGACGTCGGGGGGGCCCGAGAGACCCAGTACTTC
TRBD1,TRBV10-3,TRBJ2-7,NA,CATRRTGTDEQYF,TGTGCCACCAGGAGGACAGGGACGGACGAGCAGTACTTC
NA,TRBV28,TRBJ1-2,NA,CASRALGGGYTF,TGTGCCAGCAGGGCGCTGGGGGGGGGCTACACCTTC
TRBD1,TRBV13,TRBJ2-3,NA,CASSLDDRGIDTQYF,TGTGCCAGCAGCTTAGATGACAGGGGTATAGATACGCAGTATTTT
NA,TRBV7-3,TRBJ1-1,NA,CASSSTEVSPLAFF,TGTGCCAGCAGCTCCACGGAAGTTAGCCCCCTGGCTTTCTTT
NA,TRBV2,TRBJ1-4,few,CASKGERAKTGKLFF,TGTGCCAGCAAAGGGGAACGGGCAAAGACTGGAAAACTGTTTTTT
NA,TRBV30,TRBJ1-1,NA,CAGDVRGGTEAFF,TGTGCCGGGGACGTCCGGGGGGGCACTGAAGCTTTCTTT
NA,TRBV7-2,TRBJ1-5,NA,CASSLEGVGTNQPQHF,TGTGCCAGCAGCTTAGAGGGGGTCGGCACAAATCAGCCCCAGCATTTT
NA,TRBV2,TRBJ1-5,NA,CASSPLSGNQPQHF,TGTGCCAGCAGCCCCCTTTCGGGCAATCAGCCCCAGCATTTT
NA,TRBV4-3,TRBJ1-6,NA,CASSPLGAAYNSPLHF,TGCGCCAGCAGCCCCCTAGGGGCAGCCTATAATTCACCCCTCCACTTT
NA,TRBV7-3,TRBJ2-1,NA,CASSDRRGHNEQFF,TGTGCCAGCAGCGACCGGCGGGGCCACAATGAGCAGTTCTTC
TRBD2,TRBV30,TRBJ2-5,NA,CAWSPAGAKTQYF,TGTGCCTGGAGTCCCGCGGGAGCAAAGACCCAGTACTTC
NA,TRBV30,TRBJ2-5,NA,CAWSQRDWQETQYF,TGTGCCTGGAGCCAACGGGACTGGCAAGAGACCCAGTACTTC
NA,TRBV28,TRBJ2-1,NA,CASNVQGNDEQFF,TGTGCCAGCAACGTACAGGGTAACGATGAGCAGTTCTTC
NA,TRBV14,TRBJ2-5,NA,CASSQDPKRVQTQYF,TGTGCCAGCAGCCAAGACCCGAAACGGGTGCAGACCCAGTACTTC
NA,TRBV9,TRBJ1-4,NA,CASSERRRDEKLFF,TGTGCCAGCAGCGAACGGAGACGGGATGAAAAACTGTTTTTT
TRBD1,TRBV7-2,TRBJ2-7,NA,CASSLAWGQTYEQYF,TGTGCCAGCAGCTTAGCGTGGGGACAGACCTACGAGCAGTACTTC
NA,TRBV27,TRBJ2-3,NA,CASSSTAPDTQYF,TGTGCCAGCAGTTCTACAGCCCCAGATACGCAGTATTTT
TRBD1,TRBV19,TRBJ2-1,NA,CASSTDRGGREQFF,TGTGCCAGTAGTACCGACAGGGGTGGCCGGGAGCAGTTCTTC
TRBD1,TRBV18,TRBJ1-3,NA,CASSQDRDGNTIYF,TGTGCCAGCTCACAGGACAGGGATGGAAACACCATATATTTT
TRBD1,TRBV19,TRBJ2-3,few,CATGQGASDTQYF,TGTGCCACGGGACAGGGGGCTTCAGATACGCAGTATTTT
NA,TRBV9,TRBJ1-1,few,CASSVAPQGMNTEAFF,TGTGCCAGCAGCGTGGCGCCACAGGGAATGAACACTGAAGCTTTCTTT
NA,TRBV6-5,TRBJ2-7,NA,CASSYEPSSYEQYF,TGTGCCAGCAGTTACGAGCCTAGCTCCTACGAGCAGTACTTC
NA,TRBV4-1,TRBJ2-7,NA,CASSQGGGQYEQYF,TGCGCCAGCAGCCAAGGGGGGGGGCAATACGAGCAGTACTTC
TRBD2,TRBV19,TRBJ2-5,NA,CASRTSTSGIRVGTQYF,TGTGCCAGTAGGACATCGACTAGCGGGATTAGGGTTGGGACCCAGTACTTC
TRBD1,TRBV6-5,TRBJ2-1,few,CASSDTGRGNEQFF,TGTGCCAGCAGCGATACTGGCAGGGGGAATGAGCAGTTCTTC